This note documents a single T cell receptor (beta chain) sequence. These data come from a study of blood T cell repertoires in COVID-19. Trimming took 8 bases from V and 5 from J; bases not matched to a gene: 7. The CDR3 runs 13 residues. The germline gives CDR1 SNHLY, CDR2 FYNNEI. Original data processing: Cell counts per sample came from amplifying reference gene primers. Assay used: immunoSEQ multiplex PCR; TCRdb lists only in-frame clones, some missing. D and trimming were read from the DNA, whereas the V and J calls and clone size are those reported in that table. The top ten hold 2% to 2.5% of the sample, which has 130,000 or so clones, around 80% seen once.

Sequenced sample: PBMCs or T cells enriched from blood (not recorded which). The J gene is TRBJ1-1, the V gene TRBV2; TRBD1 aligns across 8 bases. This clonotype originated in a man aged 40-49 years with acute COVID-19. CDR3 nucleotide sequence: TGTGCCAGCGCAAACAGGGGGAGGACTGAAGCTTTCTTT. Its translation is CASANRGRTEAFF. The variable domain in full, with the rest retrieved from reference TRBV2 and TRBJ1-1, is EPEVTQTPSHQVTQMGQEVILRCVPISNHLYFYWYRQILGQKVEFLVSFYNNEISEKSEIFDDQFSVERPDGSNFTLKIRSTKLEDSAMYFCASANRGRTEAFFGQGTRLTVV.